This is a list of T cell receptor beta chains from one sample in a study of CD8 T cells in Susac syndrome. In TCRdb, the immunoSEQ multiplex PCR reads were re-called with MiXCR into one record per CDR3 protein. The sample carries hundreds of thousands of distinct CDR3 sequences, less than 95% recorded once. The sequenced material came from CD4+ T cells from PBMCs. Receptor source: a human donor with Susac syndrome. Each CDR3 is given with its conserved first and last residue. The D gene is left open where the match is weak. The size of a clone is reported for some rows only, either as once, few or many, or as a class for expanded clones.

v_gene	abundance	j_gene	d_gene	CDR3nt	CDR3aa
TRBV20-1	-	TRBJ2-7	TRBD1	TGCAGTGCTAGAGCCGGGACAGGGGTCTACGAGCAGTACTTC	CSARAGTGVYEQYF
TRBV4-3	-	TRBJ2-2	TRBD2	TGCGCCAGCAGCCAAGTACGAGCAGCGGGGGAGACCGGGGAGCTGTTTTTT	CASSQVRAAGETGELFF
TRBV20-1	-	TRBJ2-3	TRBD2	TGCAGTGCTATCCTTAGCGGGGGGGCGGGAACAGATACGCAGTATTTT	CSAILSGGAGTDTQYF
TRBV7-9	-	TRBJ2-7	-	TGTGCCAGCAGCCCGACAGCGACCACCACCTACGAGCAGTACTTC	CASSPTATTTYEQYF
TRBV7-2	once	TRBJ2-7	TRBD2	TGTGCCAGCAGCTTAGGACTAGCGGGGGGCGGGCAGTACTTC	CASSLGLAGGGQYF
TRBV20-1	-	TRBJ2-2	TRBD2	TGCAGTGCTAGATCCGGACTAGCGGGGACCACCGGGGAGCTGTTTTTT	CSARSGLAGTTGELFF
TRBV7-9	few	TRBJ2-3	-	TGTGCCAGCAGCTTAGTATCGAGCACAGATACGCAGTATTTT	CASSLVSSTDTQYF
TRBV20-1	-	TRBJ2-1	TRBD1	TGCAGTGCTAGGCCGCCGGGACAGGAGTACAATGAGCAGTTCTTC	CSARPPGQEYNEQFF
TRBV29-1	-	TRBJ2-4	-	TGCAGCGTTGAAGGGATGGCCAAAAACATTCAGTACTTC	CSVEGMAKNIQYF
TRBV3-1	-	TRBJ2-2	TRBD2	TGTGCCAGCAGCCGCGGGGGGGCTAGCACCGGGGAGCTGTTTTTT	CASSRGGASTGELFF
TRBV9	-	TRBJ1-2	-	TGTGCCAGCAGCCCAGTCGGAGCTAACTATGGCTACACCTTC	CASSPVGANYGYTF
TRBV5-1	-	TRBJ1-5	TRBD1	TGCGCCAGCAGCTTGGGACAGGGGGGGGGCAATCAGCCCCAGCATTTT	CASSLGQGGGNQPQHF
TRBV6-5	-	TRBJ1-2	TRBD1	TGTGCCAGCAGTCGGACAGGGAATGATGGCTACACCTTC	CASSRTGNDGYTF
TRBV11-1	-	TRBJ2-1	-	TGTGCCAGCAGCTTAGTAGGGTATATCAATGAGCAGTTCTTC	CASSLVGYINEQFF
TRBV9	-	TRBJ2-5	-	TGTGCCAGCAGCGGTCCCGGGCCCGGGGAGACCCAGTACTTC	CASSGPGPGETQYF
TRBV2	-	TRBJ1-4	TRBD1	TGTGCCAGCGCGGGGGACAGGGGAGAGGAAAAACTGTTTTTT	CASAGDRGEEKLFF
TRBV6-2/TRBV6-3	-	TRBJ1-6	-	TGTGCCAGCAGTCCCAGGGACACGCCTTCACCCCTCCACTTT	CASSPRDTPSPLHF
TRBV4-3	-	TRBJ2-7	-	TGCGCCAGCAGCCAAGAAGAGCAGGGCGAGCAGTACTTC	CASSQEEQGEQYF
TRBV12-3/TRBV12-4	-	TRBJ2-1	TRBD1	TGTGCCAGCAGTCCTCCGGGACAGGGGATGGAGCAGTTCTTC	CASSPPGQGMEQFF
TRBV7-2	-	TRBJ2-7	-	TGTGCCAGCAGCTCTCAGGAGAGCTCCTACGAGCAGTACTTC	CASSSQESSYEQYF
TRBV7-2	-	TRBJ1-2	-	TGTGCCAGCAGCCAAATTTTGGACTATGGCTACACCTTC	CASSQILDYGYTF
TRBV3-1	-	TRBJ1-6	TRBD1	TGTGCCAGCAGCCAAGATCGGGGGACAGGGTTTTCACCCCTCCACTTT	CASSQDRGTGFSPLHF